This record covers a single TCR beta chain. Original processing methods: The assay estimated nucleated cells by amplifying reference gene primers. TCRdb's table, derived via immunoSEQ multiplex PCR, lists solely in-frame clones and lacks some. That table supplies the V and J calls and clone size; D and trimming were determined from the DNA. The sample carries 75,000 to 95,000 clones, 84% recorded once. The sample originates from a study of blood T cell repertoires in COVID-19. Across the study: COVID-19 samples collected from the United States, Italy and Spain covered acute and convalescent phases. Nucleic acid was either cDNA or gDNA, and it came from T cells, B-cell-depleted T cells, or PBMCs.

The CDR3 covers 14 residues. The V end lost 1 base, the J end lost 9 bases, and 10 bases lay between the germline ends. CDR1 is MNHNS, CDR2 SASEGT, per germline. This TCR was sampled from a man in his sixties with acute or convalescent COVID-19. V is TRBV6-1 and J is TRBJ1-6, with D possibly TRBD1 on 6 matching bases. The sample comprised peripheral blood. In DNA form, the CDR3 reads TGTGCCAGCAGTGAAGTGGGACAAGTTTCACCCCTCCACTTT. Protein product: CASSEVGQVSPLHF.